The 30 T cell receptor beta chains presented below share a single source sample, sequenced in a study of radiation and T cells in renal cell carcinoma. Method: immunoSEQ multiplex PCR; TCRdb's copy keeps in-frame clones and lacks some. The repertoire holds 9,000 or so clones, with approximately 68% as singletons. As for treatment: treatment-naive control, cytoreductive nephrectomy. The sequences come from tumor tissue, collected from a patient whose treatment was nephrectomy without radiotherapy. The receptors stem from a man in his sixties with renal cell carcinoma.

The chain uses TRBV6-4 and TRBJ2-1, with 7 bases fitting TRBD2. Germline CDR1 and CDR2: MRHNA and SNTAGT. Unmatched junction bases numbered 16, after V lost 10 bases and J lost 4 bases. This CDR3 is built from 16 residues. Here the CDR3 DNA reads TGTGCCACCCCCATATCACTAGCGCCGATATACAATGAGCAGTTCTTC. Encoded protein: CATPISLAPIYNEQFF.

The genes are TRBV5-3 and TRBJ2-7, with D uncertain. TRBV5-3 is an ORF for which the function is uncertain. The CDR3 sequence is 12 residues long. The V and J ends lost 9 bases and 8 bases respectively, with 18 bases between them. The CDR3 region is CATGSREEQQYF. CDR3 DNA sequence: TGTGCCACAGGTTCGCGCGAAGAGCAGCAGTACTTC.

The V gene is TRBV10-2, the J gene TRBJ2-4, with 14 positions matching TRBD2. This CDR3 comprises 14 residues. Germline-derived CDR1 and CDR2 are WSHSY and SAAADI. J lost 6 bases, V lost 6 bases, and 1 base had no gene match. The CDR3 coding sequence is TGCGCCAGCAGCGGGACTAGCGGGGGAAACATTCAGTACTTC. Its translation is CASSGTSGGNIQYF.

The V call is TRBV18, the J call TRBJ2-2; a weak D match, TRBD2 (5 bases). The germline gives CDR1 KGHSH, CDR2 LQKENI. The CDR3 runs 16 residues. The V end was cut by 3 bases, the J end by 6 bases, with 17 bases between. The CDR3 protein is CASSPYSGLQAGELFF. CDR3 DNA: TGTGCCAGCTCACCCTACTCCGGACTCCAAGCCGGGGAGCTGTTTTTT.

CDR3 nucleotides: TGTGCCAGCAGTTCCTTGTGGGGGTCTGGGGCCAACGTCCTGACTTTC. It translates to CASSSLWGSGANVLTF. The V gene is TRBV13, the J gene TRBJ2-6, with D perhaps assigned TRBD1 or TRBD2 (5 bases each). Trimming removed 6 bases from V and 1 base from J, with 13 bases in between. The CDR3 has 16 amino acids. Germline V gene lookup returns CDR1 PRHDT and CDR2 FYEKMQ (reference sequence).

The chain recombines TRBV18 with TRBJ1-2; a possible D gene is TRBD1 (6 bases). The length of the CDR3 is 15 residues. With 6 bases removed from V and 0 bases from J, the gap between germline ends came to 14 bases. CDR1 and CDR2 (germline): KGHSH, LQKENI. The CDR3 sequence is CASSPRQETNYGYTF. CDR3 DNA sequence: TGTGCCAGCTCTCCAAGACAGGAGACTAACTATGGCTACACCTTC.

This chain links TRBV5-6 with TRBJ2-7; weak D call: TRBD2 (5 bases). Per the germline V gene, CDR1 is SGHDT and CDR2 is YYEEEE. V was clipped by 1 base and J by 4 bases, with 12 bases between them. The CDR3 contains 14 residues. In nucleotides, the CDR3 is TGTGCCAGCAGCTTGACGGGGAGAACTTACGAGCAGTACTTC. Amino acids: CASSLTGRTYEQYF.

This chain uses TRBV29-1 with TRBJ2-5; D is unresolved. V was clipped by 4 bases and J by 2 bases, with 11 bases between them. This CDR3 has 13 residues. Germline assignment: CDR1 SQVTM and CDR2 ANQGSEA. The CDR3 DNA reads TGCAGCGTTGTAATGCCACCACAAGAGACCCAGTACTTC. It encodes CSVVMPPQETQYF.

The gene calls are TRBV19 and TRBJ1-1; tentatively, D is TRBD1 (5 bases). V dropped 5 bases and J dropped 4 bases, with 8 bases sitting between them. Per germline, CDR1 LNHDA and CDR2 SQIVND (reference sequence). The CDR3 consists of 12 residues. CDR3 sequence (DNA): TGTGCCAGTAGTTCGGGGCTCACTGAAGCTTTCTTT. Protein: CASSSGLTEAFF.

The CDR3 DNA is TGTGCCAGCAGTGAAGGGGCGACAGAGGGCGCTCCCTACGAGCAGTACTTC. Residues: CASSEGATEGAPYEQYF. V usage is TRBV2 and J usage is TRBJ2-7, with D possibly being TRBD1 or TRBD2 (5 bases each). Trimming shortened V by 1 base and J by 2 bases, and 18 bases separated the two germline ends. The CDR3 contains 17 residues. Germline V CDR1 and CDR2: SNHLY, FYNNEI.

The chain employs TRBV28 and TRBJ1-4; TRBD1 matches at 8 bases. This CDR3 contains 17 residues. Trimming removed 2 bases from V and 8 bases from J; junction bases left unmatched: 13. Germline lookup yields CDR1 MDHEN and CDR2 SYDVKM. The CDR3 DNA is TGTGCCAGCAGTTTAATCCCCGGACAGGGAAATAGGGAAAAACTGTTTTTT. It specifies CASSLIPGQGNREKLFF.

In its sample, this clone ranks as medium-sized (0.01 to 0.1%). The chain carries TRBV5-1 and TRBJ2-7, with 7 positions matching TRBD1. Germline V gene lookup returns CDR1 SGHRS and CDR2 YFSETQ. V gave up 4 bases and J gave up 2 bases; unmatched junction bases: 6. The CDR3 has 14 residues. DNA of the CDR3: TGCGCCAGCAGCCCGACAGGGCAGGCCTACGAGCAGTACTTC. Its protein is CASSPTGQAYEQYF.

This chain joins TRBV4-1 and TRBJ2-2; 9 positions agree with TRBD1. There are 18 residues in the CDR3. V shed 0 bases and J 8 bases; nucleotides not matched to a gene: 13. Germline CDR1 reads MGHRA; CDR2 reads YSYEKL. CDR3 sequence reads: CASSQEQQGARIRGELFF. CDR3 DNA: TGCGCCAGCAGCCAAGAGCAACAGGGGGCTAGGATTCGGGGGGAGCTGTTTTTT.

This clone has a handful of counts. The J gene is TRBJ2-6, the V gene TRBV5-5; a possible D gene is TRBD1 (5 bases). From germline, CDR1 is SGHKS and CDR2 YYEKEE (reference sequence). The CDR3 length is 15 residues. Trimming took 4 bases from V and 1 from J, leaving 9 bases between them. The chain's CDR3 is CASSIQGSGANVLTF. The CDR3 coding sequence is TGTGCCAGCAGCATCCAGGGATCTGGGGCCAACGTCCTGACTTTC.

V is TRBV9 and J is TRBJ1-2, with TRBD1 as a possible D gene (6 bases). This CDR3 has 14 residues. The V end lost 0 bases, the J end lost 7 bases, and 13 bases lay between the germline ends. Germline V gene lookup returns CDR1 SGDLS and CDR2 YYNGEE. The CDR3 loop reads CASSVVGGPIGYTF. CDR3 nucleotides: TGTGCCAGCAGCGTAGTCGGGGGGCCCATTGGCTACACCTTC.

The chain couples TRBV7-2 to TRBJ2-5; no definite D call. CDR3 length: 14 amino acids. V shed 3 bases and J shed 1 base, with 9 bases lying between them. Germline CDR1 SGHTA, CDR2 FQGNSA. Here the CDR3 DNA reads TGTGCCAGCAGCTTTCGGCAACGCCAAGAGACCCAGTACTTC. Its translation: CASSFRQRQETQYF.

The rearrangement uses TRBV5-4 and TRBJ1-1, with TRBD1 as a possible D gene (5 bases). This CDR3 is built from 17 residues. Germline V gene sequence: CDR1 SGHNT, CDR2 YYREEE (reference sequence). V lost 3 bases and J lost 1, with 19 bases in between. CDR3 protein: CASSSQTGATRNTEAFF. The CDR3, as DNA: TGTGCCAGCAGCTCGCAAACCGGGGCAACCAGGAACACTGAAGCTTTCTTT.

The rearrangement joins TRBV27 to TRBJ1-1, with TRBD1 matching over 10 bases. Germline trimming cut 3 bases from V and 2 bases from J; bases unmatched to any gene: 12. This CDR3 is built from 18 residues. CDR1 and CDR2 from the germline V gene are MNHEY and SMNVEV (reference sequence). The CDR3 spells CASSFTGTGEIGNTEAFF. The CDR3 coding sequence is TGTGCCAGCAGTTTCACCGGGACAGGGGAGATCGGAAACACTGAAGCTTTCTTT.

This rearrangement joins TRBV7-7 to TRBJ1-5; D remains unclear. Trimming removed 0 bases at V and 4 bases at J, with 4 bases between. This CDR3 contains 13 residues. Germline CDR1 is SSHAT and CDR2 is FNYEAQ (reference sequence). CDR3: CASSLAVNQPQHF. The CDR3 DNA reads TGTGCCAGCAGCTTAGCGGTAAATCAGCCCCAGCATTTT.

The chain recombines TRBV6-1 with TRBJ2-3, with D perhaps matching TRBD2 (6 bases). CDR3 length: 14 amino acids. The V gene lost 8 bases and the J gene lost 5 bases, with 17 bases spanning the gap. Looked up from germline, CDR1 is MNHNS and CDR2 is SASEGT. The CDR3 region has the DNA TGTGCCAGCCTCCCCGGGAGTCACAAAGATACGCAGTATTTT. Translating gives CASLPGSHKDTQYF.

Only a few counts were recorded for this clone. V and J are TRBV7-2 and TRBJ2-7; D is perhaps TRBD2 (6 bases). This CDR3 has 15 amino acids. Germline CDR1 is SGHTA and CDR2 is FQGNSA. The V end was cut by 0 bases, the J end by 4 bases, with 13 bases between. In DNA, the CDR3 is TGTGCCAGCAGCTTAGCCCTTGGGGGGTTGTACGAGCAGTACTTC. It yields the protein CASSLALGGLYEQYF.

V is TRBV5-1 and J is TRBJ2-3, with a possible D match to TRBD1 (6 bases). Germline CDR1 and CDR2: SGHRS and YFSETQ. The CDR3 has 13 amino acids. Trimming stripped 4 bases from V and 4 bases from J, with 10 bases between. This CDR3 is CASSTTGSDTQYF. The CDR3 bases are TGCGCCAGCAGCACCACAGGGTCAGATACGCAGTATTTT.

The genes are TRBV7-2 and TRBJ2-7; D perhaps matches TRBD2 (5 bases). V dropped 3 bases and J dropped 1 base, with 13 bases sitting between them. CDR1 is SGHTA, CDR2 FQGNSA, per germline. The CDR3 sequence is 15 residues long. The CDR3 reads CASSFGGYASYEQYF. CDR3 in DNA: TGTGCCAGCAGCTTTGGCGGGTACGCGTCCTACGAGCAGTACTTC.

V gene TRBV19 combines with J gene TRBJ2-1; 12 bases agree with TRBD2. J lost 7 bases, V lost 3 bases, and 4 bases had no gene match. The CDR3 spans 15 residues. Germline V gene sequence: CDR1 LNHDA, CDR2 SQIVND (reference sequence). CDR3 nucleotide sequence: TGTGCCAGTAGTATCGGGCTAGCGGGGGGGAATGAGCAGTTCTTC. This encodes CASSIGLAGGNEQFF.

This chain joins TRBV5-1 and TRBJ1-2; TRBD1 is a possible D gene (5 bases). CDR1 and CDR2 from the germline V gene are SGHRS and YFSETQ. Trimming shortened V by 1 base and J by 4 bases, and 17 bases separated the two germline ends. This CDR3 is built from 16 residues. Written as DNA, the CDR3 is TGCGCCAGCAGCTTGTCGGGAGGGGCCGGCGCCTATGGCTACACCTTC. This encodes CASSLSGGAGAYGYTF.

CDR3 bases: TGTGCCAGCAGCCATGAGGGGACAGCTATCTACGAGCAGTACTTC. The encoded protein is CASSHEGTAIYEQYF. This chain joins TRBV7-9 and TRBJ2-5; 7 bases fit TRBD1. TRBJ2-7 explains the end of the DNA better; the J call may be wrong. This CDR3 has 15 residues. CDR1 is SEHNR and CDR2 is FQNEAQ in the germline V gene (reference sequence).

This clone appeared a few times. The chain employs TRBV18 and TRBJ1-1, with a possible D match to TRBD1 (6 bases). Looked up from germline, CDR1 is KGHSH and CDR2 is LQKENI. The V end was cut by 3 bases, the J end by 1 base, with 12 bases between. The CDR3 totals 15 residues. The CDR3 nucleotides are TGTGCCAGCTCACCCATATCGACAGGGAACACTGAAGCTTTCTTT. Translating it yields CASSPISTGNTEAFF.

The rearrangement uses TRBV27 and TRBJ2-7, with D possibly TRBD1 on 6 matching bases. With 6 bases removed from V and 0 bases from J, the gap between germline ends came to 15 bases. From germline, CDR1 is MNHEY and CDR2 SMNVEV (reference sequence). The CDR3 is 15 residues long. The CDR3 spells CASRKTGLSSYEQYF. The CDR3 DNA reads TGTGCCAGCAGGAAGACAGGCCTGAGCTCCTACGAGCAGTACTTC.

The rearrangement links TRBV7-2 to TRBJ2-2, with TRBD2 matching 14 bases. In germline, CDR1 is SGHTA, CDR2 FQGNSA. V shed 5 bases and J 7 bases; nucleotides not matched to a gene: 6. CDR3 length: 16 residues. The CDR3 nucleotides are TGTGCCAGCAGCCTCGGACTAGCGGGAGGAGTCGGGGAGCTGTTTTTT. Translation: CASSLGLAGGVGELFF.

This sequence joins TRBV6-4 and TRBJ1-1, with 8 positions matching TRBD1. Germline lookup yields CDR1 MRHNA and CDR2 SNTAGT. The CDR3 runs to 13 residues. V gave up 3 bases and J gave up 5 bases; unmatched junction bases: 2. The CDR3: CASSDQGATEAFF. The CDR3 DNA reads TGTGCCAGCAGTGATCAGGGGGCGACTGAAGCTTTCTTT.